This T cell receptor beta chain stems from a study of immune heterogeneity within non-small cell lung tumors. Whole-study results and caveats: In tumor regions, T-cell clonality showed a moderate but significant correlation with local tumor mutational burden (R around 0.34). Both recurring identical dominant CDR3 beta clonotypes and site-unique high-frequency clones were observed across tumor sites within a patient.

This CDR3 spans 13 amino acids. The germline V gene encodes CDR1 MNHEY and CDR2 SVGEGT. The ends were cut back, 6 bases at V and 4 bases at J, with 12 bases in the middle. TCR beta CDR3 was amplified by multiplex PCR using 32 V and 13 J primers. TCRdb ran MiXCR on the multiplex PCR reads and lists one entry per CDR3 protein. The sample comprises approximately 15,000 distinct CDR3 sequences, 28% of which are singletons, and less than 5% rests with the top ten. This clonotype appeared a few times. Its antigen is undetermined. Per sample, about 0.55 ug of bulk tumor genomic DNA was the template used. Biopsy collection occurred during surgery, with several far-apart biopsies per primary tumor. Enrolled patients presented with newly diagnosed, previously untreated non-small cell lung cancer and underwent curative surgery.

Source material: lung tumor tissue. This TCR was sampled from a man between 40 and 49 years old with non-small cell lung cancer. The chain has TRBV6-2 or TRBV6-3 and TRBJ1-1, with D tentatively TRBD1 (5 bases). The CDR3 reads CASRGVDSTEAFF. CDR3 DNA sequence: TGTGCCAGCAGGGGGGTGGATAGCACTGAAGCTTTCTTT.